What follows are 20 T cell receptor beta chains derived from one specimen sequenced in a study of blood T cells in healthy people across ages. The use of a sample-barcoded 5' primer and a J-beta primer mix characterized a second PCR of about 6 to 11 cycles. TCRdb itself ran the 5' RACE reads through MiXCR, one entry per CDR3 protein. The sample includes about 590,000 distinct CDR3 sequences, 25% to 30% of them seen just once. Source material: blood. The receptors come from a woman older than 75 in good health.

The V and J genes are TRBV12-3 or TRBV12-4 and TRBJ2-1; D gene uncertain. This CDR3 has 14 residues. The CDR3 loop reads CTCRSMSSYNEQFF. The CDR3 DNA is TGTACCTGCAGGAGTATGAGCTCCTACAATGAGCAGTTCTTC.

This clonotype was counted many times. The chain employs TRBV7-2 and TRBJ2-1, with 9 positions matching TRBD2. Trimming cost V 5 bases and J 0 bases; bases outside gene matches: 8. CDR3 size: 17 residues. CDR1 and CDR2 from the germline V gene are SGHTA and FQGNSA. The CDR3 sequence: CASSKMGGGASYNEQFF. The CDR3 nucleotides are TGTGCCAGCAGCAAAATGGGCGGGGGGGCCTCCTACAATGAGCAGTTCTTC.

CDR3 in amino acids: CASSDGLSYEQYF. The CDR3 DNA follows: TGCGCCAGCAGCGACGGACTTTCCTACGAGCAGTACTTC. This chain connects TRBV5-1 to TRBJ2-7, with D maybe TRBD2 (5 bases). Germline CDR1 reads SGHRS; CDR2 reads YFSETQ. The germline V and J ends were trimmed by 4 bases and 1 base, with 9 bases remaining between them. This CDR3 comprises 13 residues. Filled out from reference TRBV5-1 and TRBJ2-7, the complete variable domain reads KAGVTQTPRYLIKTRGQQVTLSCSPISGHRSVSWYQQTPGQGLQFLFEYFSETQRNKGNFPGRFSGRQFSNSRSEMNVSTLELGDSALYLCASSDGLSYEQYFGPGTRLTVT.

In its sample, this clonotype was seen a few times. The V gene is TRBV12-3 or TRBV12-4, the J gene TRBJ2-7; D might be TRBD1 (6 bases). Trimming removed 1 base from V and 6 bases from J, with 10 bases in between. CDR3 size: 13 residues. CDR3: CASSLVSGVEQYF. The CDR3, as DNA: TGTGCCAGCAGTTTAGTGTCAGGGGTCGAGCAGTACTTC.

V and J are TRBV20-1 and TRBJ1-1; 9 bases align to TRBD1. There are 14 residues in the CDR3. Germline V CDR1 and CDR2: DFQATT, SNEGSKA (reference sequence). V trimming: 3 bases; J trimming: 6 bases; junction bases outside the gene matches: 8. DNA of the CDR3: TGCAGTGCTAGGCCACAGGGGGCTCGATCTGAAGCTTTCTTT. Amino acid sequence: CSARPQGARSEAFF.

V usage is TRBV19 and J usage is TRBJ2-1; possible D gene TRBD1, 5 bases. The closer fit of TRBJ2-7 to the DNA end suggests the J call may be wrong. Germline V gene sequence: CDR1 LNHDA, CDR2 SQIVND (reference sequence). This CDR3 region has 15 residues. CDR3 nucleotide sequence: TGTGCCAGTAGTATAGGGGCAGGGCCCTACAATGAGCAGTACTTC. Translation gives CASSIGAGPYNEQYF.

With regard to this clonotype: A much larger clonotype is one base distant, so this may be a read error. The chain couples TRBV15 to TRBJ2-4; D gene ambiguous. The ends were cut back, 6 bases at V and 6 bases at J, with 15 bases in the middle. Germline V gene lookup returns CDR1 LNHNV and CDR2 YYDKDF (reference sequence). The CDR3 is 14 residues long. CDR3 nucleotide sequence: TGTGCCACCAGGGGCAGGCATCCTTCAAACATTCAGTACTTC. It encodes CATRGRHPSNIQYF.

This clonotype was seen repeatedly, ten times or more. V is TRBV7-8 and J is TRBJ2-1; a weak D match, TRBD1 (6 bases). Per the germline V gene, CDR1 is SGHVS and CDR2 is FQNEAQ. Trimming removed 4 bases at V and 2 bases at J, with 12 bases between. This CDR3 comprises 15 residues. This CDR3 is CASSSRQATYNEQFF. DNA for the CDR3: TGTGCCAGCAGCTCACGACAGGCAACCTACAATGAGCAGTTCTTC.

This clonotype was seen ten or more times. This chain links TRBV4-1 with TRBJ1-2, with D possibly matching TRBD1 (5 bases). CDR3 length: 15 residues. Germline CDR1 and CDR2: MGHRA and YSYEKL. V was cut by 0 bases and J by 11 bases, with 19 bases left in between. The CDR3 DNA reads as TGCGCCAGCAGCCAAGATTTGGGGGGTACCTCTGTTTACACCTTC. This gives the protein CASSQDLGGTSVYTF.

The rearrangement joins TRBV7-2 to TRBJ1-1; weak D call: TRBD1 (6 bases). The CDR3 contains 14 residues. The V end was cut by 5 bases, the J end by 5 bases, with 15 bases between. Germline CDR1 reads SGHTA; CDR2 reads FQGNSA. CDR3 in DNA: TGTGCCAGCAGCGTTACCAGGGGTTGGACTGAAGCTTTCTTT. It codes for CASSVTRGWTEAFF.

In this sample, this clonotype turned up many times. The chain employs TRBV6-5 and TRBJ2-5, with 8 bases matching TRBD2. CDR1 is MNHEY and CDR2 is SVGAGI in the germline V gene. The CDR3 sequence is 14 residues long. V was clipped by 6 bases and J by 1 base; unmatched bases: 4. The CDR3 loop reads CASRRAGGQETQYF. CDR3 nucleotide sequence: TGTGCCAGCAGGCGGGCGGGGGGCCAAGAGACCCAGTACTTC.

This clonotype was observed a handful of times. This sequence joins TRBV30 and TRBJ2-2; D not resolved. Germline-derived CDR1 and CDR2 are GTSNPN and SVGIG (reference sequence). The CDR3 is 13 residues long. Trimming shortened V by 0 bases and J by 4 bases, and 6 bases separated the two germline ends. This CDR3 is CAWSVLVTGELFF. CDR3 DNA sequence: TGTGCCTGGAGTGTACTCGTCACCGGGGAGCTGTTTTTT.

There are a few counts of this clonotype. The chain has TRBV7-6 and TRBJ2-3, with D unresolved. Germline CDR1 is SGHVS and CDR2 is FNYEAQ. V lost 5 bases and J 0 bases, leaving 9 bases between the germline ends. The CDR3 has 14 residues. CDR3 sequence: CASSLSFSTDTQYF. Here the CDR3 DNA reads TGTGCCAGCAGCCTGTCCTTTAGCACAGATACGCAGTATTTT.

Regarding this clonotype: This may come from a read error, since a much larger clone is one base off. V gene TRBV28 combines with J gene TRBJ1-2; no clear D gene. The CDR3 is made up of 13 amino acids. Per germline, CDR1 MDHEN and CDR2 SYDVKM. CDR3 nucleotide sequence: TGTGCCGGCAGTCTCGGACCGGTCGGGGGCTACACCTTC. It is translated as CAGSLGPVGGYTF.

This clonotype came up many times. This chain links TRBV7-2 with TRBJ2-1; 10 bases are a match to TRBD2. V trimming: 5 bases; J trimming: 6 bases; junction bases outside the gene matches: 7. CDR3 length: 15 amino acids. Germline V lookup: CDR1 SGHTA, CDR2 FQGNSA. The CDR3 is CASSLSGGVINEQFF. The CDR3 DNA sequence: TGTGCCAGCAGCCTAAGCGGGGGGGTTATCAATGAGCAGTTCTTC.

As to this clonotype: A much larger clonotype is one base distant, so this may be a read error. This chain connects TRBV7-3 to TRBJ2-5; 12 positions agree with TRBD2. Germline lookup yields CDR1 SGHTA and CDR2 FQGTGA. The CDR3 consists of 14 residues. Trimming removed 4 bases from V and 11 bases from J; junction bases left unmatched: 8. The CDR3 sequence: CASSSSSGGAGQYF. The CDR3 DNA reads as TGTGCCAGCAGCTCTTCTAGCGGGGGGGCCGGGCAGTACTTC.

In this sample, this clonotype turned up many times. The chain employs TRBV3-1 and TRBJ1-2, with TRBD1 matching over 10 bases. The CDR3 is 17 residues long. V gave up 4 bases and J gave up 4 bases; unmatched junction bases: 12. CDR1 and CDR2 (germline): LGHDT, YNNKEL (reference sequence). The CDR3 loop is CASSPRDRGIVGYGYTF. CDR3 DNA: TGTGCCAGCAGCCCCCGGGACAGGGGAATTGTTGGCTATGGCTACACCTTC.

The V gene is TRBV30, the J gene TRBJ1-1; weak D call: TRBD1 (5 bases). The CDR3 contains 13 residues. Trimming removed 4 bases from V and 10 bases from J, with 19 bases in between. The V gene's germline CDR1 is GTSNPN and CDR2 SVGIG (reference sequence). CDR3 residues: CAWNNGLTGGAFF. As DNA, the CDR3 is TGTGCCTGGAACAATGGACTGACGGGGGGAGCTTTCTTT.

The rearrangement joins TRBV7-9 to TRBJ2-5; perhaps TRBD2 as D (7 bases). CDR3 length: 14 amino acids. Trimming took off 1 base at V and 7 bases at J, with 13 bases between the two ends. The germline CDR1 and CDR2 sequences are SEHNR and FQNEAQ (reference sequence). The CDR3 sequence: CASSLVSRGGTQYF. The CDR3 coding sequence is TGTGCCAGCAGCTTAGTATCTAGGGGGGGGACCCAGTACTTC.

The chain links TRBV5-1 to TRBJ1-2; D perhaps matches TRBD1 (5 bases). Germline V gene lookup returns CDR1 SGHRS and CDR2 YFSETQ. The CDR3 is made up of 15 amino acids. Between the trimmed V and J ends, which lost 0 bases and 4 bases, there was a span of 13 bases. The CDR3 DNA reads as TGCGCCAGCAGCTTGGCCGGACACGGAGGCTATGGCTACACCTTC. Translation: CASSLAGHGGYGYTF.